What follows are 9 T cell receptor beta chains derived from one specimen sequenced in a study of monozygotic twins with inflammatory bowel disease. TCRdb reprocessed the 5' RACE reads, with one entry per CDR3 protein and no DNA. The table for this sample gives just over 300,000 distinct CDR3 sequences. Input material: blood. These receptors originate from a human donor with ulcerative colitis or Crohn's disease, or a healthy co-twin of an affected twin (not recorded which).

The chain is built from TRBV20-1 and TRBJ1-4; TCRdb calls TRBD1, which cannot be checked without DNA. CDR3 length: 15 amino acids. Germline CDR1 DFQATT, CDR2 SNEGSKA (reference sequence). The CDR3: CSADRGKSTNEKLFF.

V and J are TRBV20-1 and TRBJ2-7. The CDR3 is 12 residues long. Germline CDR1 is DFQATT and CDR2 is SNEGSKA (reference sequence). The CDR3 sequence is CSATDSTYEQYF.

This chain links TRBV7-2 with TRBJ2-3; TCRdb proposes TRBD1, but this gene call is untestable without DNA. CDR3 size: 16 residues. Germline-derived CDR1 and CDR2 are SGHTA and FQGNSA. The CDR3: CASSFYRGWNTDTQYF.

V is TRBV18 and J is TRBJ1-1. Germline V gene lookup returns CDR1 KGHSH and CDR2 LQKENI. This CDR3 comprises 17 residues. CDR3 sequence reads: CASSLVGLRGMNTEAFF.

Here the CDR3 reads CASSARQISIEQYF. V gene TRBV5-4 combines with J gene TRBJ2-7. CDR3 length: 14 residues. CDR1 is SGHNT and CDR2 is YYREEE in the germline V gene (reference sequence).

This chain connects TRBV28 to TRBJ2-7. The CDR3 runs to 16 residues. Germline values: CDR1 MDHEN, CDR2 SYDVKM. The CDR3 spells CASSLLQGRSFYEQYF.

This rearrangement joins TRBV24-1 to TRBJ2-1; TCRdb outputs TRBD2, but without DNA this stays unchecked. The germline CDR1 and CDR2 sequences are KGHDR and SFDVKD. This CDR3 comprises 18 residues. The chain's CDR3 is CATSDFEREKGKANEQFF.

The rearrangement links TRBV12-3 or TRBV12-4 to TRBJ2-2; TCRdb designates TRBD2, a call that cannot be tested without DNA. The length of the CDR3 is 15 residues. The CDR3: CASSSGRANTGELFF.

CDR3 in amino acids: CASSQTGSLNTEAFF. The chain has TRBV12-3 or TRBV12-4 and TRBJ1-1; the D call of TRBD1 rests on TCRdb alone, since no DNA is present to check it. The CDR3 has 15 amino acids.